This T cell receptor beta chain was documented in a study of identical twins. Overall study findings and caveats: Sequences that were beta out-of-frame showed weaker excess twin sharing.

Germline CDR1 and CDR2: LNHDA and SQIVND (reference sequence). V gave up 11 bases and J gave up 4 bases; unmatched junction bases: 10. There are 14 residues in the CDR3. This clonotype has more than one count but fewer than ten. Its antigen is unknown. TCRdb recomputed calls from the 5' RACE reads with MiXCR, one row per CDR3 protein. The sample contains about 240,000 distinct CDR3 sequences, 7.5% of which appear only once. These data were also reused for a study on yellow fever vaccine responses in identical twins. According to that study: Vaccine T cell responses of twins reportedly seemed partly convergent and partly personalized.

The sequenced sample consisted of CD8+ T cells sorted from blood. The V and J genes are TRBV19 and TRBJ2-1, with TRBD2 matching over 8 bases. This TCR derives from a woman between 18 and 29 years old in good health. The CDR3 reads CAAGGWDRYNEQFF. The CDR3 DNA sequence: TGTGCCGCGGGGGGCTGGGACCGATACAATGAGCAGTTCTTC.